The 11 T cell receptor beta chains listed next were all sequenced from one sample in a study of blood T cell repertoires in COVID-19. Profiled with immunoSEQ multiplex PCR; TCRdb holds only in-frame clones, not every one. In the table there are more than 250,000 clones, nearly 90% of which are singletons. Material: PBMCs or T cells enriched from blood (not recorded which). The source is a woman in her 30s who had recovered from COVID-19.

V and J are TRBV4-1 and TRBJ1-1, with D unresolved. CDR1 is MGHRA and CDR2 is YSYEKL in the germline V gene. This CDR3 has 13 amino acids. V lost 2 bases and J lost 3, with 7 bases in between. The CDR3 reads CASSQSVYTEAFF. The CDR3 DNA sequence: TGCGCCAGCAGCCAATCAGTTTACACTGAAGCTTTCTTT.

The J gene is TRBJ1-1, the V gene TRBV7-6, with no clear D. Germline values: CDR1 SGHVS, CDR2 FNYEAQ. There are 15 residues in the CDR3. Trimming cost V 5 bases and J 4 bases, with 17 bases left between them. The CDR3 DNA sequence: TGTGCCAGCAGCGCGAGAGCCATGAGTGGCACTGAAGCTTTCTTT. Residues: CASSARAMSGTEAFF.

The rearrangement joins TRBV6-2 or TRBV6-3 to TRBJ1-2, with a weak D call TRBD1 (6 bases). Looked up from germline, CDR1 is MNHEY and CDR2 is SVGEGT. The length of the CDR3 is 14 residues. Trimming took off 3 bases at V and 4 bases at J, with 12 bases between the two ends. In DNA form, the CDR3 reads TGTGCCAGCAGTTATACTCAGGGGAGCTATGGCTACACCTTC. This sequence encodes CASSYTQGSYGYTF.

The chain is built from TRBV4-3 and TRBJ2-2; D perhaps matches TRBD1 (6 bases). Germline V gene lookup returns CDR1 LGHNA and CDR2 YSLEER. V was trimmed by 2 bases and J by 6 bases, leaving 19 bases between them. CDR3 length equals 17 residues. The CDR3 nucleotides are TGCGCCAGCAGCCAACCAAGAGGGGCACAGGGTTCCGGGGAGCTGTTTTTT. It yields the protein CASSQPRGAQGSGELFF.

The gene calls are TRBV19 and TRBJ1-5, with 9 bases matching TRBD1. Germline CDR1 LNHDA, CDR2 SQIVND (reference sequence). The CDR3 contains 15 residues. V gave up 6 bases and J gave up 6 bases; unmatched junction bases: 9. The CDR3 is CASSSPGQGSQPQHF. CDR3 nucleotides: TGTGCCAGTAGCAGCCCCGGACAGGGGTCTCAGCCCCAGCATTTT.

The CDR3: CSVEDRSSYNEQFF. The CDR3, as DNA: TGCAGCGTTGAGGACAGAAGCTCCTACAATGAGCAGTTCTTC. The chain uses TRBV29-1 and TRBJ2-1; D is possibly TRBD1 (6 bases). Germline V gene lookup returns CDR1 SQVTM and CDR2 ANQGSEA. This CDR3 has 14 residues. Trimming cost V 3 bases and J 0 bases, with 9 bases left between them.

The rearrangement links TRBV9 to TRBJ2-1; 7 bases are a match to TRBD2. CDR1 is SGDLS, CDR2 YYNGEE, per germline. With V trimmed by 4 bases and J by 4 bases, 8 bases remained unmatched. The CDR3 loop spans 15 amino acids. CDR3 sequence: CASSTEAGLYNEQFF. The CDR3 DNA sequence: TGTGCCAGCAGCACGGAAGCGGGGCTTTACAATGAGCAGTTCTTC. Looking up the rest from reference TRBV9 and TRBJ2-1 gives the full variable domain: DSGVTQTPKHLITATGQRVTLRCSPRSGDLSVYWYQQSLDQGLQFLIQYYNGEERAKGNILERFSAQQFPDLHSELNLSSLELGDSALYFCASSTEAGLYNEQFFGPGTRLTVL.

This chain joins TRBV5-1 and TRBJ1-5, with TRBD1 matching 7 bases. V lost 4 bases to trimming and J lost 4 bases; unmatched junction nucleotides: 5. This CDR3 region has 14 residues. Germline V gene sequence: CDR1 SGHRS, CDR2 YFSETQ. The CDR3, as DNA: TGCGCCAGCAGCCCAGGGGGGACGAATCAGCCCCAGCATTTT. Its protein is CASSPGGTNQPQHF.

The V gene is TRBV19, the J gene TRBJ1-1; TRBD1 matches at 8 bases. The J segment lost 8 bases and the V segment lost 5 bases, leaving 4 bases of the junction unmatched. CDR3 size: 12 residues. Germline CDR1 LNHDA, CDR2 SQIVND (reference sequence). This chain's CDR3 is CASSFTGGEAFF. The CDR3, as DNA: TGTGCCAGTAGTTTCACAGGGGGGGAAGCTTTCTTT.

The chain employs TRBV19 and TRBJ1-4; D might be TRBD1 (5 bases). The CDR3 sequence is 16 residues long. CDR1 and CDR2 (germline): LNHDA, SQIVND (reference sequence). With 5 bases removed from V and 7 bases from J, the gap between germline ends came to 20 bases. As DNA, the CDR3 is TGTGCCAGTAGTCCCGGTACCGGACAAGCCCCTGAAAAACTGTTTTTT. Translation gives CASSPGTGQAPEKLFF.

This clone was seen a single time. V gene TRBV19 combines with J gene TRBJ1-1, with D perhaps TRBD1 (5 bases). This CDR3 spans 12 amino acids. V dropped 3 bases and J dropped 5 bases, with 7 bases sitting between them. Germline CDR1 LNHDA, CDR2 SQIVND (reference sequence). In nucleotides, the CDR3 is TGTGCCAGTAGTATTGGGGCAACTGAAGCTTTCTTT. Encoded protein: CASSIGATEAFF.